The 20 T cell receptor beta chains in this list originate from one sample, sequenced in a study of neurological immune-mediated disorders. Each CDR3 protein is one row after TCRdb ran MiXCR on the 5' RACE reads. The top ten hold roughly 13% of the sample, which has roughly 10,000 distinct CDR3 sequences, 20% to 25% seen once. Sequenced sample: CD8+ T cells from blood. The receptor source for this set is a middle-aged woman with multiple sclerosis.

The rearrangement links TRBV4-1 to TRBJ1-2; a weak D match, TRBD1 (5 bases). The CDR3 runs 13 residues. CDR1 and CDR2 from the germline V gene are MGHRA and YSYEKL. Between the trimmed V and J ends, which lost 0 bases and 8 bases, there was a span of 10 bases. Here the CDR3 DNA reads TGCGCCAGCAGCCAAGAAATCGCAGGGGGCTACACCTTC. Translating gives CASSQEIAGGYTF.

This clonotype was seen ten or more times. The rearrangement links TRBV2 to TRBJ2-3; D gene ambiguous. Germline V CDR1 and CDR2: SNHLY, FYNNEI. With 4 bases removed from V and 1 base from J, the gap between germline ends came to 9 bases. This CDR3 comprises 14 residues. This chain's CDR3 is CASSVGVGTDTQYF. In nucleotides, the CDR3 is TGTGCCAGCAGTGTTGGGGTGGGCACAGATACGCAGTATTTT.

This clonotype is labeled medium-sized. The V and J genes are TRBV9 and TRBJ1-2; TRBD1 matches 7 bases. The CDR3 runs 12 residues. The V gene's germline CDR1 is SGDLS and CDR2 YYNGEE. The trim removed 5 bases at V and 4 bases at J, leaving 2 bases unmatched. The CDR3 loop reads CASRTGTYGYTF. In DNA, the CDR3 is TGTGCCAGCAGGACAGGGACCTATGGCTACACCTTC. The full variable domain, with the rest looked up from reference TRBV9 and TRBJ1-2, is DSGVTQTPKHLITATGQRVTLRCSPRSGDLSVYWYQQSLDQGLQFLIQYYNGEERAKGNILERFSAQQFPDLHSELNLSSLELGDSALYFCASRTGTYGYTFGSGTRLTVV.

About this clonotype itself: This may stem from a read error, because a much larger clone lies one nucleotide away. The V call is TRBV4-2, the J call TRBJ1-1; 7 nucleotides align to TRBD1. Unmatched junction bases numbered 3, after V lost 0 bases and J lost 8 bases. CDR1 and CDR2 (germline): LGHNA, YNFKEQ. CDR3 length: 13 amino acids. The CDR3 loop is CASSQDTGQEAFF. DNA for the CDR3: TGTGCCAGCAGCCAAGATACGGGACAGGAAGCTTTCTTT.

This clonotype has at least ten counts. This rearrangement joins TRBV5-6 to TRBJ2-1; no clear D. Germline V CDR1 and CDR2: SGHDT, YYEEEE. The CDR3 loop spans 15 amino acids. Trimming removed 0 bases from V and 4 bases from J, with 11 bases in between. The CDR3 is CASSLEQTLYNEQFF. In DNA form, the CDR3 reads TGTGCCAGCAGCTTGGAACAGACACTTTACAATGAGCAGTTCTTC.

This clonotype has ten or more counts. The J gene is TRBJ1-2, the V gene TRBV6-2 or TRBV6-3, with D possibly matching TRBD1 (5 bases). Germline V gene lookup returns CDR1 MNHEY and CDR2 SVGEGT. Between the trimmed V and J ends, which lost 2 bases and 8 bases, there was a span of 15 bases. There are 14 residues in the CDR3. The CDR3 DNA is TGTGCCAGCAGTTACGCCCAGGGAGACTTGGGCTACACCTTC. Translation gives CASSYAQGDLGYTF.

This clonotype occurred once. This chain connects TRBV3-1 to TRBJ1-5, with D maybe TRBD1 (5 bases). The CDR3 is made up of 15 amino acids. Germline V gives CDR1 LGHDT, CDR2 YNNKEL (reference sequence). The germline V and J ends were trimmed by 1 base and 5 bases, with 12 bases remaining between them. The CDR3 nucleotides read TGTGCCAGCAGCCAAGCATTCGGGGCCGATCAGCCCCAGCATTTT. It specifies CASSQAFGADQPQHF.

V is TRBV20-1 and J is TRBJ1-1; D might be TRBD1 (6 bases). The CDR3 spans 14 residues. Trimming took 5 bases from V and 5 from J, leaving 18 bases between them. Per the germline V gene, CDR1 is DFQATT and CDR2 is SNEGSKA (reference sequence). The CDR3 DNA reads as TGCAGTGCTCTGGACACCCGGGGGCGGACTGAAGCTTTCTTT. Translating gives CSALDTRGRTEAFF.

This clonotype was counted ten times or more. The chain recombines TRBV6-2 or TRBV6-3 with TRBJ1-5, with D perhaps matching TRBD1 (5 bases). Germline CDR1 MNHEY, CDR2 SVGEGT. This CDR3 has 14 residues. V was clipped by 3 bases and J by 0 bases, with 6 bases between them. Here the CDR3 reads CASSYQGSNQPQHF. CDR3 nucleotide sequence: TGTGCCAGCAGTTATCAGGGTAGCAATCAGCCCCAGCATTTT.

Within the sample, this clonotype is medium-sized. The V and J genes are TRBV5-5 and TRBJ1-6; D is ambiguous. This CDR3 is 12 amino acids long. V shed 2 bases and J shed 8 bases, with 5 bases lying between them. CDR1 SGHKS and CDR2 YYEKEE come from the germline V gene (reference sequence). CDR3: CASSFGDSPLHF. The CDR3 DNA reads TGTGCCAGCAGCTTTGGGGATTCACCCCTCCACTTT.

In its sample, this clonotype was seen many times. The chain couples TRBV15 to TRBJ2-2; 10 bases match TRBD2. Germline CDR1 reads LNHNV; CDR2 reads YYDKDF (reference sequence). The CDR3 is 15 amino acids. J lost 3 bases, V lost 3 bases, and 1 base had no gene match. CDR3 loop: CATSRLAGDTGELFF. The CDR3 DNA follows: TGTGCCACCAGCAGGCTAGCGGGGGACACCGGGGAGCTGTTTTTT.

This clonotype was detected ten times or more. This chain joins TRBV9 and TRBJ2-6; D remains ambiguous. The CDR3 is 14 amino acids. V lost 4 bases, J lost 0 bases, and 5 bases lay in between. Germline values: CDR1 SGDLS, CDR2 YYNGEE. CDR3 residues: CASSPYSGANVLTF. The CDR3 bases are TGTGCCAGCAGCCCCTACTCTGGGGCCAACGTCCTGACTTTC.

Judged by abundance, this clonotype is medium-sized. This rearrangement joins TRBV4-1 to TRBJ2-7, with D perhaps TRBD2 (5 bases). Trimming shortened V by 1 base and J by 1 base, and 11 bases separated the two germline ends. CDR1 MGHRA and CDR2 YSYEKL come from the germline V gene. There are 15 residues in the CDR3. This chain's CDR3 is CASSQGAAESYEQYF. CDR3 coding DNA: TGCGCCAGCAGCCAAGGAGCAGCGGAGTCCTACGAGCAGTACTTC.

This clonotype was detected ten times or more. For the CDR3, the DNA is TGCAGTGCTAGAGCTCGGGTCTATGGCTACACCTTC. Residues: CSARARVYGYTF. V is TRBV20-1 and J is TRBJ1-2, with D unresolved. Trimming removed 1 base from V and 4 bases from J, with 7 bases in between. The CDR3 contains 12 residues. Germline V gene sequence: CDR1 DFQATT, CDR2 SNEGSKA (reference sequence).

This clonotype was observed at least ten times. V usage is TRBV9 and J usage is TRBJ2-1, with TRBD2 identical over 8 bases. The CDR3 length is 15 residues. V gave up 4 bases and J gave up 4 bases; unmatched junction bases: 7. Germline CDR1 is SGDLS and CDR2 is YYNGEE. The CDR3 loop is CASSYGGAGYNEQFF. Here the CDR3 DNA reads TGTGCCAGCAGCTACGGGGGGGCGGGATACAATGAGCAGTTCTTC. Full variable domain (remainder filled in from reference TRBV9 and TRBJ2-1): DSGVTQTPKHLITATGQRVTLRCSPRSGDLSVYWYQQSLDQGLQFLIQYYNGEERAKGNILERFSAQQFPDLHSELNLSSLELGDSALYFCASSYGGAGYNEQFFGPGTRLTVL.

This clonotype occurred many times. The rearrangement joins TRBV12-3 or TRBV12-4 to TRBJ2-1; D is unclear. The CDR3 has 16 amino acids. V lost 2 bases and J 2 bases, leaving 13 bases between the germline ends. CDR3 residues: CASSLITGPTYNEQFF. DNA of the CDR3: TGTGCCAGCAGTTTAATTACCGGACCCACCTACAATGAGCAGTTCTTC.

By share, this clonotype counts as medium-sized. The chain carries TRBV7-9 and TRBJ1-2; D is uncertain. In germline, CDR1 is SEHNR, CDR2 FQNEAQ (reference sequence). This CDR3 is 13 amino acids long. Trimming cost V 6 bases and J 2 bases, with 10 bases left between them. CDR3 sequence: CASSPHLNYGYTF. The CDR3 DNA reads TGTGCCAGCAGTCCGCATTTGAACTATGGCTACACCTTC.

By share, this clonotype counts as medium-sized. The gene calls are TRBV5-1 and TRBJ2-3, with D unclear. CDR1 is SGHRS, CDR2 YFSETQ, per germline. Trimming removed 2 bases at V and 0 bases at J, with 10 bases between. CDR3 length equals 15 residues. This chain's CDR3 is CASSFHSTSTDTQYF. CDR3 in DNA: TGCGCCAGCAGCTTCCACAGTACTAGCACAGATACGCAGTATTTT.

By share, this clonotype counts as medium-sized (0.01 to 0.1%). V usage is TRBV9 and J usage is TRBJ2-6; TRBD2 agrees at 7 bases. CDR3 length: 17 amino acids. The V segment lost 2 bases and the J segment 0 bases; nucleotides outside the gene matches: 5. Germline CDR1 SGDLS, CDR2 YYNGEE. This CDR3 is CASSVESGASGANVLTF. Written as DNA, the CDR3 is TGTGCCAGCAGCGTGGAGAGCGGGGCCTCTGGGGCCAACGTCCTGACTTTC.

This clonotype appeared many times. The V and J genes are TRBV29-1 and TRBJ2-1; tentative D call: TRBD2 (7 bases). The germline gives CDR1 SQVTM, CDR2 ANQGSEA. Trimming shortened V by 8 bases and J by 3 bases, and 14 bases separated the two germline ends. CDR3 length equals 13 residues. CDR3 protein: CSPKGGDYNEQFF. The CDR3 nucleotides read TGCAGCCCCAAGGGGGGGGACTACAATGAGCAGTTCTTC.